These T cell receptor beta chains were read from a single sample in a study of blood T cell repertoires in COVID-19. Profiled with immunoSEQ multiplex PCR; TCRdb holds only in-frame clones, not every one. The sample carries approximately 210,000 clones, roughly 80% recorded once. Sequenced sample: peripheral blood. The receptor set was obtained from a human donor in a cohort sampled during active COVID-19. The CDR3 runs from the conserved cysteine through the conserved F or W. Each record gives: V gene, D gene, J gene, clone size, CDR3 protein, CDR3 DNA. The D gene is left open where the match is weak. Only part of the rows carry a size: once, few, many, or a class if the clone is expanded.

TRBV19,TRBD2,TRBJ2-3,NA,CASRAVASGSRDTQYF,TGTGCCAGTAGAGCGGTCGCTAGCGGGAGTAGGGATACGCAGTATTTT
TRBV7-8,NA,TRBJ2-2,NA,CASSHGTLTGELFF,TGTGCCAGCAGCCATGGGACACTCACCGGGGAGCTGTTTTTT
TRBV7-8,TRBD2,TRBJ2-6,NA,CASSSTTGLAGNSGANVLTF,TGTGCCAGCAGCTCGACTACCGGACTAGCGGGAAACTCTGGGGCCAACGTCCTGACTTTC
TRBV7-2,TRBD1,TRBJ1-6,few,CASSSRDSPANSPLHF,TGTGCCAGCAGCTCTCGGGACAGTCCAGCTAATTCACCCCTCCACTTT
TRBV19,NA,TRBJ1-4,NA,CASSTGTANEKLFF,TGTGCCAGTAGCACAGGGACGGCTAATGAAAAACTGTTTTTT
TRBV5-1,NA,TRBJ2-7,NA,CASSLEGEGQYF,TGCGCCAGCAGCTTGGAGGGGGAAGGGCAGTACTTC
TRBV29-1,NA,TRBJ2-1,NA,CSVEYRAFSYNEQFF,TGCAGCGTTGAATACAGGGCCTTCTCCTACAATGAGCAGTTCTTC
TRBV10-3,TRBD1,TRBJ2-7,NA,CATTDRALSYEQYF,TGTGCCACGACCGACAGGGCCCTATCCTACGAGCAGTACTTC
TRBV15,NA,TRBJ2-3,NA,CATSRDGLATDTQYF,TGTGCCACCAGCAGAGATGGCCTGGCCACAGATACGCAGTATTTT
TRBV19,NA,TRBJ1-4,NA,CASSLVPNEKLFF,TGTGCCAGTAGCCTAGTTCCTAATGAAAAACTGTTTTTT
TRBV25-1,NA,TRBJ2-1,NA,CASRYRVNEQFF,TGTGCCAGCAGATACAGGGTTAATGAGCAGTTCTTC
TRBV7-2,NA,TRBJ2-7,NA,CASSLILESNEQYF,TGTGCCAGCAGCCTAATACTGGAGTCCAACGAGCAGTACTTC
TRBV7-5,NA,TRBJ2-7,NA,CARSPGTDRYEQYF,TGTGCCAGAAGCCCCGGGACAGACCGCTACGAGCAGTACTTC
TRBV18,NA,TRBJ1-5,NA,CASSGDNQPQHF,TGTGCCAGCTCGGGCGACAATCAGCCCCAGCATTTT
TRBV3-1/TRBV3-2,TRBD1,TRBJ1-2,NA,CASSRTTGSYGYTF,TGTGCCAGCAGCCGGACGACAGGGAGCTATGGCTACACCTTC
TRBV28,TRBD2,TRBJ2-7,NA,CASRNGLASSYEQYF,TGTGCCAGCAGAAACGGACTAGCAAGCTCCTACGAGCAGTACTTC
TRBV19,NA,TRBJ2-7,few,CASSIGGISYEQYF,TGTGCCAGTAGTATAGGAGGGATCTCCTACGAGCAGTACTTC
TRBV3-1/TRBV3-2,NA,TRBJ2-7,many,CASSQDHRAVMNVEQYF,TGTGCCAGCAGCCAAGATCACCGAGCGGTCATGAACGTCGAGCAGTACTTC
TRBV29-1,NA,TRBJ2-7,NA,CSVGVIGTLSSYEQYF,TGCAGCGTTGGGGTTATCGGGACTTTGAGCTCCTACGAGCAGTACTTC
TRBV4-3,NA,TRBJ2-7,NA,CASSQAWDLSYEQYF,TGCGCCAGCAGCCAAGCATGGGACTTGTCCTACGAGCAGTACTTC
TRBV10-3,NA,TRBJ2-1,NA,CAIKGEGRNEQFF,TGTGCCATCAAGGGGGAGGGCCGCAATGAGCAGTTCTTC
TRBV7-6,NA,TRBJ1-6,NA,CASSPRGDSPLHF,TGTGCCAGCAGCCCCCGGGGAGATTCACCCCTCCACTTT
TRBV5-1,NA,TRBJ1-2,few,CASSQSDRVYTF,TGCGCCAGCAGCCAATCAGACCGGGTCTACACCTTC
TRBV5-1,NA,TRBJ2-5,NA,CASSFSRERAETQYF,TGCGCCAGCAGCTTTTCGAGGGAGCGGGCCGAGACCCAGTACTTC
TRBV5-4,TRBD2,TRBJ2-3,NA,CASSLSSGLTDTQYF,TGTGCCAGCAGTCTCTCTAGCGGTCTCACAGATACGCAGTATTTT
TRBV5-1,NA,TRBJ2-4,NA,CASSLAGDPGKNIQYF,TGCGCCAGCAGCTTGGCCGGGGATCCGGGGAAAAACATTCAGTACTTC
TRBV11-2,TRBD2,TRBJ2-7,once,CASSKGLAASSYEQYF,TGTGCCAGCAGCAAAGGGCTAGCGGCTAGCTCCTACGAGCAGTACTTC
TRBV28,TRBD1,TRBJ1-1,NA,CASTNRGGTEAFF,TGTGCCAGCACCAACAGGGGAGGTACTGAAGCTTTCTTT
TRBV7-8,NA,TRBJ2-7,NA,CASSHRVPIEQYF,TGTGCCAGCAGCCACAGGGTCCCCATCGAGCAGTACTTC